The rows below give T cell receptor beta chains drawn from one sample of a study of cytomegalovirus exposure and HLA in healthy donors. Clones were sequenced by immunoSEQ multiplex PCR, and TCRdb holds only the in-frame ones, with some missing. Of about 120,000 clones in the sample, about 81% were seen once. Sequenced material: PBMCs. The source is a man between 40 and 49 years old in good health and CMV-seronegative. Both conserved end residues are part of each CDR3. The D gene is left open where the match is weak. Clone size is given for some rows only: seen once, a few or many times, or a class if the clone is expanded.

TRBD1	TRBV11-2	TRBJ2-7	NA	CASSSGQEYYEQYF	TGTGCCAGCAGCTCGGGACAGGAGTACTACGAGCAGTACTTC
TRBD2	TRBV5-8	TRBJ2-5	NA	CASSLGLAGQTQYF	TGTGCCAGCAGCTTGGGACTAGCGGGGCAGACCCAGTACTTC
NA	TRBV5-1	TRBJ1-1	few	CASSLDMNTEAFF	TGCGCCAGCAGCTTGGATATGAACACTGAAGCTTTCTTT
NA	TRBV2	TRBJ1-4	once	CASMVAPSVNEKLFF	TGTGCCAGCATGGTGGCACCCAGCGTTAATGAAAAACTGTTTTTT
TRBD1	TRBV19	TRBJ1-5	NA	CASSGGTGGQPQHF	TGTGCCAGTAGTGGGGGGACAGGAGGGCAGCCCCAGCATTTT
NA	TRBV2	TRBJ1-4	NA	CASSRKTENEKLFF	TGTGCCAGCAGCAGGAAAACAGAGAATGAAAAACTGTTTTTT
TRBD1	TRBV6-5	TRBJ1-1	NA	CASSYRTGGNTEAFF	TGTGCCAGCAGTTACCGCACAGGGGGGAACACTGAAGCTTTCTTT
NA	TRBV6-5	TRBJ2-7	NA	CASSYSLAPGSYEQYF	TGTGCCAGCAGTTACTCCCTTGCGCCCGGGTCCTACGAGCAGTACTTC
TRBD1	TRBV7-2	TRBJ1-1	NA	CASSLRSGTGLLNTEAFF	TGTGCCAGCAGCTTACGGTCCGGGACAGGGCTCTTGAACACTGAAGCTTTCTTT
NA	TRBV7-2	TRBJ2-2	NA	CASSWDLHDTGELFF	TGTGCCAGCAGCTGGGACTTGCACGACACCGGGGAGCTGTTTTTT
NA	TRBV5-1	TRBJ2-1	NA	CASSFELANEQFF	TGCGCCAGCAGCTTCGAACTAGCCAATGAGCAGTTCTTC
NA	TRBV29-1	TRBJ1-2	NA	CSVWAGEGYTF	TGCAGCGTTTGGGCAGGGGAAGGCTACACCTTC
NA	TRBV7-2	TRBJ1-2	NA	CASSPRYGYTF	TGTGCCAGCAGCCCACGGTATGGCTACACCTTC
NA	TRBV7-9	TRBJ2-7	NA	CASSLGTVSYEQYF	TGTGCCAGCAGCTTAGGGACAGTCTCCTACGAGCAGTACTTC
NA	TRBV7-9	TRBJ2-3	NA	CASSKWTTSTDTQYF	TGTGCCAGCAGCAAATGGACTACTAGCACAGATACGCAGTATTTT
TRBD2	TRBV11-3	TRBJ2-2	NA	CASSPGTRVTGELFF	TGTGCCAGCAGTCCCGGGACTAGAGTAACCGGGGAGCTGTTTTTT
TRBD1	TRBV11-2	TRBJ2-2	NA	CASSSQTADRGRSGELFF	TGTGCCAGCAGCTCGCAAACGGCAGACAGGGGTAGATCCGGGGAGCTGTTTTTT
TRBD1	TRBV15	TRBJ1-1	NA	CATSNDRGVAEAFF	TGTGCCACCAGCAACGACAGGGGGGTCGCTGAAGCTTTCTTT